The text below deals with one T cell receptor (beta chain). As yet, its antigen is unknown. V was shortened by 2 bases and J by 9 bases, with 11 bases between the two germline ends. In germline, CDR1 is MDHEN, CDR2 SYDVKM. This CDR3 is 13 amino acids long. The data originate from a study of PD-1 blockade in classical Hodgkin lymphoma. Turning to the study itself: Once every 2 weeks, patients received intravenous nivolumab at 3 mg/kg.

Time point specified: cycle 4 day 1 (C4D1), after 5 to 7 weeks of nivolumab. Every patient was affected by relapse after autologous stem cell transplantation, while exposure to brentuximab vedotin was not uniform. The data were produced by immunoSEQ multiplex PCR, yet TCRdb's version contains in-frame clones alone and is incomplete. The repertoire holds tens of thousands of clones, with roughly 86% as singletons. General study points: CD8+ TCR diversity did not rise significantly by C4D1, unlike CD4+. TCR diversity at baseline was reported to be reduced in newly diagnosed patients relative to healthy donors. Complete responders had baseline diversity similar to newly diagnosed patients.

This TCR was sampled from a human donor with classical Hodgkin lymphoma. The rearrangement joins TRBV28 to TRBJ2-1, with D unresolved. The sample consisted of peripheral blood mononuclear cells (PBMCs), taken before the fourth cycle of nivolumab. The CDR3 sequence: CASSLGLSFEQFF. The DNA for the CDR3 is TGTGCCAGCAGTTTAGGTCTCAGCTTTGAGCAGTTCTTC.